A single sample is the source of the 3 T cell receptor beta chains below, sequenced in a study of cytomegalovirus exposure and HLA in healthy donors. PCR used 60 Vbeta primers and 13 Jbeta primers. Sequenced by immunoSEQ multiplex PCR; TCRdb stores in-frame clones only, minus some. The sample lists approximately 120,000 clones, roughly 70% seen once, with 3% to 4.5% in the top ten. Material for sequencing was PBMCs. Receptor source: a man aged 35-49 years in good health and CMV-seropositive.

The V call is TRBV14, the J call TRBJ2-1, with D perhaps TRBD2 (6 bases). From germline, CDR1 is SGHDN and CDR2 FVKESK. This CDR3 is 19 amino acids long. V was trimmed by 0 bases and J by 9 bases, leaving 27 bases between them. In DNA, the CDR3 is TGTGCCAGCAGCCAAGATCGGCGGGCCCTCAGCGGGCAGAGATCTGAGCAGTTCTTC. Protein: CASSQDRRALSGQRSEQFF. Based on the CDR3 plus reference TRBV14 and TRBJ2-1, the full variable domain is EAGVTQFPSHSVIEKGQTVTLRCDPISGHDNLYWYRRVMGKEIKFLLHFVKESKQDESGMPNNRFLAERTGGTYSTLKVQPAELEDSGVYFCASSQDRRALSGQRSEQFFGPGTRLTVL.

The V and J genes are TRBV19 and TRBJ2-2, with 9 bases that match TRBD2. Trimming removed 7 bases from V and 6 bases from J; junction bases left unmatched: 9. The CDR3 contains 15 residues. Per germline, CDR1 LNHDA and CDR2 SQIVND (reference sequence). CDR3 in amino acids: CASTLAGAFSGELFF. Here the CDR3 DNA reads TGTGCCAGTACTTTAGCGGGAGCGTTTTCCGGGGAGCTGTTTTTT.

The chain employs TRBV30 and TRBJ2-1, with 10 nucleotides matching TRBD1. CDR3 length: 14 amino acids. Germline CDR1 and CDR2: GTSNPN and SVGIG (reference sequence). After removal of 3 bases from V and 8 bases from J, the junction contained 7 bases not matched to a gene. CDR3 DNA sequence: TGTGCCTGGAGCCCCGGGACAGGGGATTATGAGCAGTTCTTC. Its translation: CAWSPGTGDYEQFF.